A few counts support the clone carrying this T cell receptor beta chain. Its antigen is not known. The data stem from a study of T cell repertoires in cytomegalovirus infection. Across the study: CMV epitopes that were recently identified and HLA-C-restricted were used alongside well-studied HLA-B-restricted ones. Carrying CMV and the relevant HLA type showed in public TCR beta signatures.

TCRdb reprocessed the reads with MiXCR, giving one entry per CDR3 protein. The data contain fewer than 1,000,000 distinct CDR3 sequences, roughly 30% of them seen just once; the ten biggest clones take up about 14%. Study-wide results and caveats: HLA-C-restricted, CMV-specific TCR beta clonotypes were dominant ex vivo.

The sequence was obtained from a human donor in good health (CMV status not recorded). Some clones in this sample may be carry-over from other donors' samples. The starting material was cultured CD8+ T cells from PBMCs, obtained from culture after CMV antigen stimulation.

Written as DNA, the CDR3 is TGTGCCAGCAGTCCCCTCGTTCGGGTAGCGGGCTCGGAGACCCAGTACTTC. Protein sequence: CASSPLVRVAGSETQYF. V is TRBV12-3 or TRBV12-4 and J is TRBJ2-5, with 7 bases fitting TRBD2. There are 17 residues in the CDR3. J was trimmed by 5 bases and V by 5 bases; bases with no gene match: 17.